Listed here are 27 T cell receptor beta chains from one sample, sequenced in a study of shared clonotypes between healthy human individuals. Profiling relied on immunoSEQ multiplex PCR, and the TCRdb table lists in-frame clones only, not all of them. In the table there are more than 550,000 clones, around 91% of which are singletons. Sequences were obtained from memory CD8+ T cells from PBMCs. The subset: CD45RO+ cells pooled with CCR7-negative TemRA cells. These TCRs come from a man aged 18 to 29 in good health. Some clones in this sample may be carry-over from other donors' samples.

This chain joins TRBV28 and TRBJ2-7; the D is unclear. Between the trimmed V and J ends, which lost 0 bases and 2 bases, there was a span of 11 bases. The CDR3 covers 15 residues. The germline CDR1 and CDR2 sequences are MDHEN and SYDVKM. CDR3 protein: CASSLWPSGAYEQYF. DNA for the CDR3: TGTGCCAGCAGTTTATGGCCCTCAGGCGCCTACGAGCAGTACTTC.

The J gene is TRBJ2-1, the V gene TRBV2; perhaps TRBD2 as D (5 bases). Germline CDR1 SNHLY, CDR2 FYNNEI. The CDR3 is 12 residues long. V shed 5 bases and J shed 10 bases, with 12 bases lying between them. The chain's CDR3 is CASSFGVREQFF. CDR3 nucleotide sequence: TGTGCCAGCAGTTTCGGGGTCAGGGAGCAGTTCTTC.

The V gene is TRBV13, the J gene TRBJ2-7; D may correspond to TRBD1 or TRBD2 (5 bases each). CDR1 PRHDT and CDR2 FYEKMQ come from the germline V gene (reference sequence). V dropped 5 bases and J dropped 3 bases, with 14 bases sitting between them. This CDR3 contains 14 residues. The DNA of the CDR3 is TGTGCCAGCAGCCCCCCCGGGGCAAACTACGAGCAGTACTTC. It translates to CASSPPGANYEQYF. The full variable domain, with the rest looked up from reference TRBV13 and TRBJ2-7, is AAGVIQSPRHLIKEKRETATLKCYPIPRHDTVYWYQQGPGQDPQFLISFYEKMQSDKGSIPDRFSAQQFSDYHSELNMSSLELGDSALYFCASSPPGANYEQYFGPGTRLTVT.

This clone was counted once. The V gene is TRBV14, the J gene TRBJ2-7; 9 bases are a match to TRBD1. The germline V gene encodes CDR1 SGHDN and CDR2 FVKESK. The junction had 16 bases not matched to a gene; V was cut back by 4 bases and J by 3 bases. CDR3 length: 18 amino acids. The CDR3 bases are TGTGCCAGCAGCCGCCGGGACAGGGAACCGGGTCGGGTCTACGAGCAGTACTTC. This translates into CASSRRDREPGRVYEQYF. Full variable domain (rest looked up from reference TRBV14 and TRBJ2-7): EAGVTQFPSHSVIEKGQTVTLRCDPISGHDNLYWYRRVMGKEIKFLLHFVKESKQDESGMPNNRFLAERTGGTYSTLKVQPAELEDSGVYFCASSRRDREPGRVYEQYFGPGTRLTVT.

This clone was seen once. Other DNA sequences in the sample encode the same CDR3. The rearrangement uses TRBV13 and TRBJ1-1; 7 bases are a match to TRBD1. Germline values: CDR1 PRHDT, CDR2 FYEKMQ (reference sequence). This CDR3 is 14 amino acids long. J gave up 0 bases and V 4 bases, and 2 bases lay outside the gene matches. CDR3 sequence (DNA): TGTGCCAGCAGCTCGACAGGGTTGAACACTGAAGCTTTCTTT. It encodes CASSSTGLNTEAFF.

The V call is TRBV7-2, the J call TRBJ2-7; 8 nucleotides line up with TRBD2. The CDR3 contains 15 residues. Looked up from germline, CDR1 is SGHTA and CDR2 is FQGNSA. The J segment lost 4 bases and the V segment lost 1 base, leaving 6 bases of the junction unmatched. CDR3 loop: CASSLVHLAGYEQYF. In DNA form, the CDR3 reads TGTGCCAGCAGCTTAGTCCACCTAGCGGGTTACGAGCAGTACTTC.

V gene TRBV15 combines with J gene TRBJ1-5; no clear D gene. The CDR3 extends over 14 amino acids. CDR1 and CDR2 from the germline V gene are LNHNV and YYDKDF (reference sequence). V was trimmed by 7 bases and J by 10 bases, leaving 20 bases between them. CDR3 DNA sequence: TGTGCCACCAAGGATCGGGCAGACCAGCACCCCCAGCATTTT. Translation gives CATKDRADQHPQHF.

The chain carries TRBV6-1 and TRBJ1-1, with unresolved D. The germline V gene encodes CDR1 MNHNS and CDR2 SASEGT. The germline V and J ends were trimmed by 0 bases and 11 bases, with 16 bases remaining between them. This CDR3 has 14 residues. CDR3 residues: CASSEALPTVGAFF. For the CDR3, the DNA is TGTGCCAGCAGTGAAGCGCTTCCCACGGTGGGGGCTTTCTTT.

CDR3 region: CASSLEGGWSSYEQYF. CDR3 bases: TGTGCCAGCAGCTTAGAGGGCGGCTGGAGCTCCTACGAGCAGTACTTC. V is TRBV7-9 and J is TRBJ2-7; D uncertain. CDR1 is SEHNR, CDR2 FQNEAQ, per germline (reference sequence). V shed 1 base and J shed 0 bases, with 13 bases lying between them. The CDR3 is made up of 16 amino acids.

The rearrangement uses TRBV6-1 and TRBJ2-3, with TRBD2 matching over 7 bases. V was pared by 2 bases and J by 2 bases, with 4 bases of the junction left unmatched. This CDR3 is built from 15 residues. Germline CDR1 and CDR2: MNHNS and SASEGT. The CDR3 coding sequence is TGTGCCAGCAGTGAATGGCGGGGGAACACAGATACGCAGTATTTT. This translates into CASSEWRGNTDTQYF.

The CDR3 loop is CSVVRTRGDYNEQFF. In DNA form, the CDR3 reads TGCAGCGTGGTACGGACTAGGGGAGACTACAATGAGCAGTTCTTC. This chain connects TRBV29-1 to TRBJ2-1; the match to TRBD2 covers 7 bases. The CDR3 has 15 amino acids. V was clipped by 6 bases and J by 3 bases; unmatched bases: 11. The germline gives CDR1 SQVTM, CDR2 ANQGSEA.

The chain couples TRBV7-6 to TRBJ2-1; TRBD2 is a possible D gene (5 bases). The CDR3 has 15 residues. CDR1 SGHVS and CDR2 FNYEAQ come from the germline V gene. The V end lost 1 base, the J end lost 2 bases, and 9 bases lay between the germline ends. Written as DNA, the CDR3 is TGTGCCAGCAGCTTAGGGGAGCGCGCCTACAATGAGCAGTTCTTC. It specifies CASSLGERAYNEQFF. Together with reference TRBV7-6 and TRBJ2-1, the CDR3 gives the full variable domain: GAGVSQSPRYKVTKRGQDVALRCDPISGHVSLYWYRQALGQGPEFLTYFNYEAQQDKSGLPNDRFSAERPEGSISTLTIQRTEQRDSAMYRCASSLGERAYNEQFFGPGTRLTVL.

As regards this clone: This sample includes further DNA sequences coding for the same CDR3. The chain recombines TRBV27 with TRBJ2-7; weak D call: TRBD2 (6 bases). The CDR3 sequence is 14 residues long. V was trimmed by 1 base and J by 1 base, leaving 8 bases between them. CDR1 is MNHEY, CDR2 SMNVEV, per germline (reference sequence). CDR3 sequence (DNA): TGTGCCAGCAGTTTATTGGCGGGGTCCTACGAGCAGTACTTC. It encodes CASSLLAGSYEQYF.

This chain uses TRBV7-9 with TRBJ2-1; 7 bases line up with TRBD1. After removal of 5 bases from V and 4 bases from J, the junction contained 14 bases not matched to a gene. This CDR3 region has 17 residues. Germline-derived CDR1 and CDR2 are SEHNR and FQNEAQ (reference sequence). The CDR3, as DNA: TGTGCCAGCAGCCGCGGGCATAGTGGGACAGCTTACAATGAGCAGTTCTTC. It translates to CASSRGHSGTAYNEQFF.

V and J are TRBV28 and TRBJ2-1, with no clear D. CDR1 is MDHEN and CDR2 is SYDVKM in the germline V gene. V gave up 11 bases and J gave up 6 bases, with 17 bases separating them. CDR3 size: 13 residues. CDR3 coding DNA: TGTGCCGCTGTGAGACTCGTTACCAATGAGCAGTTCTTC. Protein product: CAAVRLVTNEQFF.

The gene calls are TRBV10-3 and TRBJ2-5, with 9 bases lining up with TRBD1. Germline assignment: CDR1 ENHRY and CDR2 SYGVKD. CDR3 length equals 17 residues. V gave up 3 bases and J gave up 4 bases; unmatched junction bases: 12. The CDR3 DNA reads TGTGCCATCAGTGAACCAGGCTCCGGGACAGGGACAGAGACCCAGTACTTC. Protein sequence: CAISEPGSGTGTETQYF.

The genes are TRBV6-5 and TRBJ1-1; D unresolved. Germline CDR1 MNHEY, CDR2 SVGAGI. The CDR3 has 13 residues. V was cut by 2 bases and J by 5 bases, with 9 bases left in between. DNA of the CDR3: TGTGCCAGCAGTTACGCGGCGGAAACTGAAGCTTTCTTT. This sequence encodes CASSYAAETEAFF.

J is TRBJ2-5 and V is TRBV4-2, with 9 bases matching TRBD2. This CDR3 has 15 residues. V lost 1 base to trimming and J lost 5 bases; unmatched junction nucleotides: 5. Germline V gene lookup returns CDR1 LGHNA and CDR2 YNFKEQ. DNA of the CDR3: TGTGCCAGCAGCCAAGCGCGGACTAGCGTGGAGACCCAGTACTTC. It codes for CASSQARTSVETQYF.

The V and J genes are TRBV7-9 and TRBJ1-4, with D uncertain. CDR1 SEHNR and CDR2 FQNEAQ come from the germline V gene (reference sequence). The CDR3 spans 15 residues. Trimming cost V 5 bases and J 8 bases, with 18 bases left between them. This chain's CDR3 is CASSESGPRGEKLFF. CDR3 coding DNA: TGTGCCAGCAGCGAATCCGGACCAAGAGGGGAAAAACTGTTTTTT.

This chain joins TRBV4-1 and TRBJ2-2; 11 bases fit TRBD2. With V trimmed by 2 bases and J by 6 bases, 5 bases remained unmatched. This CDR3 is 16 amino acids long. The germline CDR1 and CDR2 sequences are MGHRA and YSYEKL. The chain's CDR3 is CASSQRASGRSGELFF. In nucleotides, the CDR3 is TGCGCCAGCAGCCAAAGGGCTAGCGGGAGGTCCGGGGAGCTGTTTTTT.

In regard to this clone: The conserved final phenylalanine or tryptophan is absent from the CDR3, which likely points to a read error. The V call is TRBV30, the J call TRBJ1-2; TRBD1 might be the D (5 bases). This CDR3 has 12 residues. Trimming took off 8 bases at V and 5 bases at J, with 15 bases between the two ends. The germline V gene encodes CDR1 GTSNPN and CDR2 SVGIG (reference sequence). The CDR3 sequence: CASPGGVYGYTL. For the CDR3, the DNA is TGTGCCAGTCCGGGAGGGGTTTATGGCTACACCCTC.

The chain uses TRBV28 and TRBJ2-7, with 13 bases aligning to TRBD2. Germline V gene sequence: CDR1 MDHEN, CDR2 SYDVKM. V lost 5 bases to trimming and J lost 1 base; unmatched junction nucleotides: 14. This CDR3 spans 19 amino acids. The CDR3 nucleotides read TGTGCCAGCAGTCCAACCACCACCGGGACTAGCGGGGATTCCTACGAGCAGTACTTC. Protein sequence: CASSPTTTGTSGDSYEQYF.

The chain carries TRBV7-2 and TRBJ2-1; D possibly matches TRBD1 or TRBD2 (5 bases each). Trimming cost V 4 bases and J 4 bases, with 14 bases left between them. Germline lookup yields CDR1 SGHTA and CDR2 FQGNSA. The CDR3 covers 15 residues. CDR3 sequence: CASSSRDEPYNEQFF. The CDR3 bases are TGTGCCAGCAGCTCCCGGGACGAACCATACAATGAGCAGTTCTTC. Looking up the rest from reference TRBV7-2 and TRBJ2-1 gives the full variable domain: GAGVSQSPSNKVTEKGKDVELRCDPISGHTALYWYRQSLGQGLEFLIYFQGNSAPDKSGLPSDRFSAERTGGSVSTLTIQRTQQEDSAVYLCASSSRDEPYNEQFFGPGTRLTVL.

The chain has TRBV30 and TRBJ2-1, with D hard to call. The CDR3 totals 14 residues. In germline, CDR1 is GTSNPN, CDR2 SVGIG (reference sequence). V shed 1 base and J shed 2 bases, with 9 bases lying between them. CDR3 bases: TGTGCCTGGAGTGGGGATGGTACCTACAATGAGCAGTTCTTC. It specifies CAWSGDGTYNEQFF.

This chain joins TRBV28 and TRBJ2-6; tentative D call: TRBD1 (5 bases). The CDR3 has 19 amino acids. V lost 1 base, J lost 4 bases, and 20 bases lay in between. Germline V gene data show CDR1 as MDHEN and CDR2 as SYDVKM. The CDR3 DNA follows: TGTGCCAGCAGTTTATTCCTCGGACACCACGGAGCGGGGGCCAACGTCCTGACTTTC. Residues: CASSLFLGHHGAGANVLTF.

The chain employs TRBV6-5 and TRBJ2-7; TRBD2 aligns across 7 bases. Germline V gives CDR1 MNHEY, CDR2 SVGAGI. This CDR3 is 15 amino acids long. J gave up 0 bases and V 2 bases, and 4 bases lay outside the gene matches. CDR3 residues: CASSYPRGGSYEQYF. As DNA, the CDR3 is TGTGCCAGCAGTTACCCCCGCGGGGGCTCCTACGAGCAGTACTTC.

This clone was counted a single time. V gene TRBV27 combines with J gene TRBJ2-2; 7 bases line up with TRBD2. Germline V gene data show CDR1 as MNHEY and CDR2 as SMNVEV (reference sequence). The CDR3 has 15 residues. V lost 4 bases, J lost 1 base, and 3 bases stayed unmatched. The CDR3: CASSWSSGNTGELFF. The CDR3 bases are TGTGCCAGCAGTTGGTCTAGCGGGAACACCGGGGAGCTGTTTTTT.